Sequencing of this TCR beta chain was carried out in a study of long-term antiretroviral therapy in people with HIV. The CDR3 totals 16 residues. From germline, CDR1 is SGHDN and CDR2 FVKESK. The junction had 5 bases not matched to a gene; V was cut back by 1 base and J by 3 bases. The libraries were made with immunoSEQ v3.0 at survey level. TCRdb's copy holds only in-frame clones and misses some; the assay was immunoSEQ multiplex PCR. The top ten clones hold about 5.8% of a sample with 20,000 to 25,000 clones, around 83% of them seen once. The V call is TRBV14, the J call TRBJ2-1, with 8 positions matching TRBD2. The TCR originated in a man under 40 with HIV. Sequenced material: unsorted PBMCs, taken 0.7 years before starting antiretroviral therapy. CDR3 in amino acids: CASSQVSTSGYNEQFF. In DNA, the CDR3 is TGTGCCAGCAGCCAAGTATCAACTAGCGGCTACAATGAGCAGTTCTTC.